What follows is one T cell receptor beta chain and its context. These data come from a study of T cell changes during pregnancy in multiple sclerosis. TCRdb keeps only in-frame clones here, not all; method: immunoSEQ multiplex PCR. The table lists tens of thousands of clones, around 90% of them singletons. Germline assignment: CDR1 SEHNR and CDR2 FQNEAQ (reference sequence). The length of the CDR3 is 15 residues. The V segment lost 1 base and the J segment 4 bases; nucleotides outside the gene matches: 3. The V and J genes are TRBV7-9 and TRBJ2-2; TRBD1 matches 7 bases. Sequencing used CD8+ T cells from peripheral blood mononuclear cells, obtained in the second trimester of pregnancy. This receptor was identified in a female donor in good health, enrolled as a control in a pregnancy study. CDR3: CASSLEGQLTGELFF. The CDR3 region has the DNA TGTGCCAGCAGCTTAGAGGGACAGCTCACCGGGGAGCTGTTTTTT. The full variable domain, completed using reference TRBV7-9 and TRBJ2-2, is DTGVSQNPRHKITKRGQNVTFRCDPISEHNRLYWYRQTLGQGPEFLTYFQNEAQLEKSRLLSDRFSAERPKGSFSTLEIQRTEQGDSAMYLCASSLEGQLTGELFFGEGSRLTVL.